This record looks at one T cell receptor (beta chain) sequence and its context. Antigen: not known. This entry is derived from a study of radiation and T cells in renal cell carcinoma. General study points: In blood, top tumor clones expanded by 2 weeks, shrinking by 4.

TCRdb's copy holds only in-frame clones and misses some; the assay was immunoSEQ multiplex PCR. The top ten hold more than 4.5% of the sample, which has about 74,000 clones, roughly nine tenths seen once. Germline V gene sequence: CDR1 LNHNV, CDR2 YYDKDF (reference sequence). The CDR3 sequence is 14 residues long. V shed 1 base and J 10 bases; nucleotides not matched to a gene: 7. The time point was: blood 4 weeks post-SBRT, at nephrectomy. Treatment noted: 15 Gy SBRT to primary tumor, nephrectomy 4 weeks later. Serial blood draws occurred at baseline and 2 and 4 weeks post-SBRT. The sequenced sample was blood, obtained from a patient whose treatment included radiotherapy and nephrectomy. This receptor was obtained from a woman aged 70 to 79 with renal cell carcinoma. This chain joins TRBV15 and TRBJ1-5; 7 positions match TRBD1. CDR3 amino acids: CATSRGQGSEPQHF. Written as DNA, the CDR3 is TGTGCCACCAGCAGAGGACAGGGAAGCGAACCCCAGCATTTT.